The clone carrying this TCR beta chain was counted only a few times. The CDR3 sequence is 15 residues long. V lost 2 bases and J 11 bases, leaving 18 bases between the germline ends. Per the germline V gene, CDR1 is MNHEY and CDR2 is SVGAGI. The sample is drawn from a study of blood T cell repertoires in COVID-19. Across the whole study: The United States, Italy and Spain provided the acute and convalescent COVID-19 samples. T cells, B-cell-depleted T cells, or PBMCs supplied cDNA or gDNA.

In the original workflow: Amplified reference gene primers provided the basis for estimating nucleated cell counts. TCRdb's copy holds only in-frame clones and misses some; the assay was immunoSEQ multiplex PCR. V and J calls and clone size follow that table, whereas D and trimming were derived from the DNA. The sample has roughly 53,000 clones; around 85% are singletons. V and J are TRBV6-5 and TRBJ1-4; a possible D gene is TRBD1 (5 bases). The TCR originated in a human donor in a cohort sampled during active COVID-19. The sequenced material came from peripheral blood. CDR3 residues: CASSYDLGGLGKLFF. The CDR3 DNA is TGTGCCAGCAGTTACGATCTTGGGGGACTCGGGAAACTGTTTTTT.